The next 29 T cell receptor beta chains were all read from a single sample in a study of regulatory T cells in long-lasting Graves disease. The authors built TCR beta libraries using iRepertoire HTBI primers and Arm-PCR of CDR3 regions. Each CDR3 protein gets one entry after TCRdb re-called the multiplex PCR reads with MiXCR. The sample holds 400,000 to 500,000 distinct CDR3 sequences, roughly 15% seen once. Time point defined: newly diagnosed GD, antithyroid drugs for less than 3 months. RNA extracted from PBMCs served as the sequencing template. This sample also appeared in a second study, on T cells in Graves' hyperthyroidism and ophthalmopathy.

This material consisted of peripheral blood mononuclear cells (PBMCs), taken at new diagnosis, from a patient treated with antithyroid drugs. All receptors come from a young woman with Graves disease.

This clonotype was counted at least ten times. The chain is built from TRBV2 and TRBJ2-1, with 12 bases fitting TRBD2. V shed 3 bases, J shed 8 bases, and the junction held 5 bases outside the gene matches. The germline V gene has CDR1 SNHLY and CDR2 FYNNEI. The CDR3 loop spans 15 amino acids. CDR3 bases: TGTGCCAGCAGTGAGTCGGGACTAGCGGGTCATGAGCAGTTCTTC. Translation: CASSESGLAGHEQFF.

The chain combines TRBV28 with TRBJ2-5; tentatively, D is TRBD2 (7 bases). Trimming removed 8 bases at V and 2 bases at J, with 18 bases between. Germline CDR1 MDHEN, CDR2 SYDVKM. The CDR3 covers 15 residues. The CDR3 is CASRYLAGAQETQYF. The CDR3 region has the DNA TGTGCCAGCCGCTACCTCGCGGGGGCACAAGAGACCCAGTACTTC.

This chain links TRBV6-2 or TRBV6-3 with TRBJ1-5; no definite D call. Trimming took off 2 bases at V and 7 bases at J, with 6 bases between the two ends. CDR1 MNHEY and CDR2 SVGEGT come from the germline V gene. The CDR3 contains 12 residues. The CDR3 DNA is TGTGCCAGCAGTTACGGTATCCAGCCCCAGCATTTT. Residues: CASSYGIQPQHF.

The chain recombines TRBV6-2 or TRBV6-3 with TRBJ2-1, with D unclear. Trimming cost V 7 bases and J 0 bases, with 10 bases left between them. Germline V CDR1 and CDR2: MNHEY, SVGEGT. There are 14 residues in the CDR3. The CDR3 nucleotides are TGTGCCAGCACTAGTCCGAGCTCCTACAATGAGCAGTTCTTC. Translated, it gives CASTSPSSYNEQFF.

This clonotype was counted many times. The chain uses TRBV28 and TRBJ2-1, with D tentatively TRBD2 (6 bases). Looked up from germline, CDR1 is MDHEN and CDR2 is SYDVKM. This CDR3 is built from 16 residues. V was shortened by 7 bases and J by 2 bases, with 18 bases between the two germline ends. This CDR3 is CASTLGAGSTYNEQFF. CDR3 nucleotide sequence: TGTGCCAGCACCCTAGGGGCGGGATCAACCTACAATGAGCAGTTCTTC.

This chain connects TRBV2 to TRBJ2-5; D may be TRBD1 (6 bases). The J call is uncertain, as TRBJ2-7 better fits the DNA end. Germline CDR1 reads SNHLY; CDR2 reads FYNNEI. The CDR3 covers 13 residues. For the CDR3, the DNA is TGTGCCAGCAGTGCAAACAGGGTCTACGAGCAGTACTTC. Its translation: CASSANRVYEQYF.

This clonotype was recorded at least ten times. This chain connects TRBV7-9 to TRBJ2-5; either TRBD1 or TRBD2 may supply D (5 bases each). CDR1 and CDR2 from the germline V gene are SEHNR and FQNEAQ (reference sequence). This CDR3 is 15 amino acids long. Trimming cost V 0 bases and J 3 bases, with 11 bases left between them. The DNA for the CDR3 is TGTGCCAGCAGCTTAGCCGGGACGCAGGAAGAGACCCAGTACTTC. Translation: CASSLAGTQEETQYF.

This clonotype was observed at least ten times. The chain employs TRBV12-3 or TRBV12-4 and TRBJ1-2; possible D gene TRBD1, 5 bases. CDR3 size: 14 residues. V was cut by 7 bases and J by 3 bases, with 15 bases left in between. The CDR3 DNA sequence: TGTGCCAGCACCAACCGACAGACTTACTATGGCTACACCTTC. Its translation is CASTNRQTYYGYTF.

V gene TRBV5-1 combines with J gene TRBJ2-7, with 7 nucleotides matching TRBD2. Germline assignment: CDR1 SGHRS and CDR2 YFSETQ. CDR3 length: 15 amino acids. V was clipped by 2 bases and J by 0 bases; unmatched bases: 5. As DNA, the CDR3 is TGCGCCAGCAGCTTTGGGGGGGGATACTCCTACGAGCAGTACTTC. Amino acids: CASSFGGGYSYEQYF.

This clonotype was detected many times. This rearrangement joins TRBV7-9 to TRBJ2-7; tentatively, D is TRBD2 (5 bases). The CDR3 runs 14 residues. CDR1 is SEHNR and CDR2 is FQNEAQ in the germline V gene (reference sequence). The V end lost 3 bases, the J end lost 2 bases, and 11 bases lay between the germline ends. The CDR3 region has the DNA TGTGCCAGCAGCTTGTCCAACGGGGCCTACGAGCAGTACTTC. It codes for CASSLSNGAYEQYF.

This clonotype showed up many times. This chain links TRBV7-2 with TRBJ2-7, with D tentatively TRBD2 (5 bases). The CDR3 runs 13 residues. Germline CDR1 and CDR2: SGHTA and FQGNSA. Trimming removed 6 bases from V and 1 base from J, with 10 bases in between. The CDR3 loop is CASRVEGSYEQYF. CDR3 DNA sequence: TGTGCCAGCAGGGTCGAGGGATCCTACGAGCAGTACTTC.

The genes are TRBV3-1 and TRBJ2-2; 8 nucleotides match TRBD2. Germline values: CDR1 LGHDT, CDR2 YNNKEL (reference sequence). The junction had 4 bases not matched to a gene; V was cut back by 2 bases and J by 2 bases. The CDR3 is made up of 16 amino acids. As DNA, the CDR3 is TGTGCCAGCAGCCAACGAGCGGGAGTTAACACCGGGGAGCTGTTTTTT. Its protein is CASSQRAGVNTGELFF.

There are many counts of this clonotype. The chain recombines TRBV30 with TRBJ2-3; 8 nucleotides align to TRBD2. In germline, CDR1 is GTSNPN, CDR2 SVGIG (reference sequence). Losses at the gene ends were 4 bases for V and 11 bases for J; bases not matched to a gene: 8. CDR3 length: 12 residues. The CDR3 loop reads CAWNSGTTLQYF. Here the CDR3 DNA reads TGTGCCTGGAATAGCGGGACGACGTTGCAGTATTTT.

Note on this clonotype: A much larger clone lies a single base off, so this may be a read error. This chain links TRBV10-3 with TRBJ2-7, with TRBD1 matching 8 bases. Germline V gene data show CDR1 as ENHRY and CDR2 as SYGVKD. With V trimmed by 7 bases and J by 4 bases, 18 bases remained unmatched. The CDR3 length is 17 residues. CDR3 in DNA: TGTGCCATCAAGGATCACCAGACAGGGGCTAACGGGTACGAGCAGTACTTC. It encodes CAIKDHQTGANGYEQYF.

This clonotype was seen many times. The rearrangement uses TRBV9 and TRBJ1-1; D might be TRBD1 (5 bases). From germline, CDR1 is SGDLS and CDR2 YYNGEE. CDR3 length equals 14 residues. Trimming cost V 4 bases and J 3 bases, with 13 bases left between them. As DNA, the CDR3 is TGTGCCAGCAGCCCCCAGGGTGACGACACTGAAGCTTTCTTT. Its translation is CASSPQGDDTEAFF.

This clonotype was picked up many times. The chain couples TRBV11-1 to TRBJ2-7; 9 nucleotides match TRBD2. This CDR3 has 18 amino acids. Germline-derived CDR1 and CDR2 are SGHAT and FQDESV (reference sequence). V was clipped by 5 bases and J by 1 base; unmatched bases: 15. CDR3 sequence (DNA): TGTGCCAGCAGCCGACTTAGCGGGAGTCCACAAGGTTCCTACGAGCAGTACTTC. Its translation: CASSRLSGSPQGSYEQYF.

This sequence joins TRBV5-1 and TRBJ1-4; 7 bases fit TRBD1. Trimming at V came to 0 bases and at J to 7 bases, leaving 6 bases not matched to a gene. Germline V lookup: CDR1 SGHRS, CDR2 YFSETQ. CDR3 length: 15 amino acids. CDR3 in amino acids: CASSLAGQNIEKLFF. The CDR3 nucleotides are TGCGCCAGCAGCTTGGCGGGACAGAATATTGAAAAACTGTTTTTT.

This clonotype was seen a few times. The chain employs TRBV6-1 and TRBJ2-2; 7 bases align to TRBD1. Germline loops: CDR1 MNHNS, CDR2 SASEGT. The CDR3 is 16 residues long. Trimming took 6 bases from V and 0 from J; bases not matched to a gene: 7. As DNA, the CDR3 is TGTGCCAGCAGGCGCCCCGGGACAGCGAACACCGGGGAGCTGTTTTTT. It is translated as CASRRPGTANTGELFF.

This clonotype was recorded many times. The V call is TRBV7-2, the J call TRBJ2-3; weak D call: TRBD2 (6 bases). Trimming stripped 7 bases from V and 2 bases from J, with 22 bases between. CDR3 size: 17 residues. The germline V gene has CDR1 SGHTA and CDR2 FQGNSA. Here the CDR3 DNA reads TGTGCCAGCACCCCCCCGCCGGGTAGCGGCTACACAGATACGCAGTATTTT. It specifies CASTPPPGSGYTDTQYF.

This clonotype was recorded many times. The chain uses TRBV12-3 or TRBV12-4 and TRBJ2-1, with D possibly being TRBD2 (7 bases). V was trimmed by 7 bases and J by 12 bases, leaving 19 bases between them. CDR3 length equals 13 residues. CDR3 region: CASTLRGRDLQFF. DNA for the CDR3: TGTGCCAGCACCTTAAGGGGGAGGGATCTGCAGTTCTTC.

This clonotype was counted many times. This sequence joins TRBV7-2 and TRBJ2-5; 9 bases line up with TRBD2. Per the germline V gene, CDR1 is SGHTA and CDR2 is FQGNSA. The CDR3 is 17 residues long. V gave up 3 bases and J gave up 5 bases; unmatched junction bases: 13. The CDR3 sequence is CASSFPRGSGGPETQYF. The CDR3 nucleotides are TGTGCCAGCAGCTTCCCCCGAGGTAGCGGGGGTCCGGAGACCCAGTACTTC.

To note about this clonotype: One base away lies a much larger clone, so this may be a sequencing read error. The J gene is TRBJ2-7, the V gene TRBV18, with 11 bases fitting TRBD1. The CDR3 covers 15 residues. Germline CDR1 KGHSH, CDR2 LQKENI. CDR3 loop: CVSSRDRGRHYEQYF. CDR3 sequence (DNA): TGTGTCAGCTCACGGGACAGGGGGAGACACTACGAGCAGTACTTC.

The chain carries TRBV11-2 and TRBJ2-3; 11 bases match TRBD2. The CDR3 length is 16 residues. The trim removed 5 bases at V and 4 bases at J, leaving 8 bases unmatched. Germline-derived CDR1 and CDR2 are SGHAT and FQNNGV. The CDR3 spells CASSARLAGRSDTQYF. CDR3 in DNA: TGTGCCAGCAGCGCCCGACTAGCGGGACGCTCAGATACGCAGTATTTT.

This clonotype occurred many times. CDR3: CASSLIWTSGYNEQFF. CDR3 nucleotide sequence: TGTGCCAGCAGCTTAATTTGGACTAGCGGTTACAATGAGCAGTTCTTC. V and J are TRBV11-2 and TRBJ2-1; 10 nucleotides line up with TRBD2. The CDR3 spans 16 residues. V shed 2 bases, J shed 4 bases, and the junction held 5 bases outside the gene matches. The germline V gene has CDR1 SGHAT and CDR2 FQNNGV.

This clonotype was observed at least ten times. The chain employs TRBV7-8 and TRBJ2-1; perhaps D is TRBD1 or TRBD2 (6 bases each). Per germline, CDR1 SGHVS and CDR2 FQNEAQ. V was shortened by 1 base and J by 6 bases, with 16 bases between the two germline ends. CDR3 length: 16 amino acids. CDR3 DNA: TGTGCCAGCAGCTTAGAGCGGGCAGGGGTCGGCAATGAGCAGTTCTTC. Translation: CASSLERAGVGNEQFF.

There are many counts of this clonotype. V is TRBV18 and J is TRBJ1-5, with 7 bases identical to TRBD1. J gave up 6 bases and V 4 bases, and 9 bases lay outside the gene matches. This CDR3 region has 15 residues. Germline V gives CDR1 KGHSH, CDR2 LQKENI. The CDR3 DNA follows: TGTGCCAGCTCACAACAAGGGGGCGGTTTTCAGCCCCAGCATTTT. It specifies CASSQQGGGFQPQHF.

This clonotype was seen ten or more times. The CDR3 sequence: CSASGRYNEQFF. The CDR3 DNA reads TGCAGTGCTAGCGGGAGATACAATGAGCAGTTCTTC. This chain connects TRBV20-1 to TRBJ2-1; TRBD2 might be the D (6 bases). Trimming took 3 bases from V and 4 from J, leaving 7 bases between them. This CDR3 contains 12 residues. The germline CDR1 and CDR2 sequences are DFQATT and SNEGSKA (reference sequence).

This clonotype has at least ten counts. This chain connects TRBV5-1 to TRBJ2-3, with D possibly TRBD2 on 5 matching bases. The germline V gene encodes CDR1 SGHRS and CDR2 YFSETQ. Deletions cut 7 bases from V and 1 base from J, with 13 bases between. This CDR3 has 14 residues. The CDR3 DNA is TGCGCCAGCGTTCTCAGCGGTCGCACAGATACGCAGTATTTT. Its translation: CASVLSGRTDTQYF.

This clonotype was seen only a few times. The chain carries TRBV7-2 and TRBJ2-3, with 8 nucleotides matching TRBD2. This CDR3 has 16 residues. Per the germline V gene, CDR1 is SGHTA and CDR2 is FQGNSA. V lost 0 bases to trimming and J lost 5 bases; unmatched junction nucleotides: 7. CDR3 nucleotide sequence: TGTGCCAGCAGCTTAGCTCTGACGGGAGGGCAAGATACGCAGTATTTT. This gives the protein CASSLALTGGQDTQYF.